This T cell receptor (beta chain) was identified during a study of blood T cell repertoires in COVID-19. At the level of the study: Sources were T cells, B-cell-depleted T cells, or PBMCs; the material itself was cDNA or gDNA.

In the study's own analysis: Cell counts per sample came from amplifying reference gene primers. TCRdb keeps only in-frame clones here, not all; method: immunoSEQ multiplex PCR. That table gives V, J and clone size, and the DNA gave D and trimming. The sample lists about 250,000 clones; 70% to 90% were seen once. In Cohort 3, a recovered donor had either two negative PCRs, clearance, or symptom resolution. Sequenced: PBMCs or T cells enriched from blood (not recorded which). This TCR was sampled from a woman aged 30 to 39 who had recovered from COVID-19.

CDR3 DNA: TGTGCCAGCAGTGACTTACCACTGTGGGGCAGTGGATCCTACGAGCAGTACTTC. It translates to CASSDLPLWGSGSYEQYF. The chain joins TRBV6-4 to TRBJ2-7; D might be TRBD1 (5 bases). Trimming stripped 1 base from V and 1 base from J, with 20 bases between. Looked up from germline, CDR1 is MRHNA and CDR2 is SNTAGT. The CDR3 totals 18 residues.